This passage covers 23 T cell receptor beta chains from one sample sequenced in a study of shared clonotypes between healthy human individuals. The data were produced by immunoSEQ multiplex PCR, yet TCRdb's version contains in-frame clones alone and is incomplete. The sample lists 2 million to 3 million clones, approximately 93% seen once, with 0.36% in the top ten. Sequencing was done on a sample of naive CD4+ T cells from PBMCs. Indicated subset: CD45RA+ positively selected. The receptors shown here come from a young man in good health. Some clones in this sample may be carry-over from other donors' samples.

Concerning this clone itself: Other DNA sequences in the same sample also yield this CDR3. This rearrangement joins TRBV15 to TRBJ2-3; a weak D match, TRBD1 (5 bases). The CDR3 totals 13 residues. Germline values: CDR1 LNHNV, CDR2 YYDKDF (reference sequence). V was cut by 1 base and J by 6 bases, with 8 bases left in between. In nucleotides, the CDR3 is TGTGCCACCAGCAGAGGGGGCCTGGATACGCAGTATTTT. The encoded protein is CATSRGGLDTQYF.

The rearrangement joins TRBV18 to TRBJ2-4; 7 bases map to TRBD1. V shed 2 bases and J 7 bases; nucleotides not matched to a gene: 11. CDR3 length: 16 amino acids. The germline gives CDR1 KGHSH, CDR2 LQKENI. As DNA, the CDR3 is TGTGCCAGCTCACCAAGGGGGCCGGGGACAGAGAACATTCAGTACTTC. Encoded protein: CASSPRGPGTENIQYF. The full variable domain, in which reference TRBV18 and TRBJ2-4 provide the parts outside the CDR3, is NAGVMQNPRHLVRRRGQEARLRCSPMKGHSHVYWYRQLPEEGLKFMVYLQKENIIDESGMPKERFSAEFPKEGPSILRIQQVVRGDSAAYFCASSPRGPGTENIQYFGAGTRLSVL.

On this clone: Different DNA sequences within this sample yield the same CDR3. CDR3 in DNA: TGTGCCAGCAGGAGGGACAGGGGGGGGAATCAGCCCCAGCATTTT. Its protein product is CASRRDRGGNQPQHF. The V gene is TRBV2, the J gene TRBJ1-5; 11 nucleotides align to TRBD1. This CDR3 has 15 amino acids. V was clipped by 6 bases and J by 4 bases; unmatched bases: 5. CDR1 and CDR2 (germline): SNHLY, FYNNEI.

Here the CDR3 reads CASSLAWSSGRADTQYF. The CDR3, as DNA: TGTGCCAGCAGCTTAGCGTGGTCTAGCGGGAGGGCAGATACGCAGTATTTT. The chain couples TRBV7-6 to TRBJ2-3; 12 bases map to TRBD2. V was clipped by 0 bases and J by 4 bases; unmatched bases: 5. This CDR3 has 17 amino acids. Germline CDR1 and CDR2: SGHVS and FNYEAQ.

The rearrangement joins TRBV7-2 to TRBJ2-1, with a tentative D call TRBD1 (5 bases). Germline V gene lookup returns CDR1 SGHTA and CDR2 FQGNSA. Trimming cost V 5 bases and J 6 bases, with 20 bases left between them. This CDR3 is 16 amino acids long. The chain's CDR3 is CASSLSRQLKTNEQFF. In nucleotides, the CDR3 is TGTGCCAGCAGCCTATCGAGACAGCTAAAGACCAATGAGCAGTTCTTC.

The chain carries TRBV19 and TRBJ2-3; a weak D match, TRBD2 (6 bases). CDR3 length: 13 amino acids. V shed 5 bases and J shed 6 bases, with 12 bases lying between them. The germline CDR1 and CDR2 sequences are LNHDA and SQIVND (reference sequence). In DNA, the CDR3 is TGTGCCAGTAGTCGCGGGGAGTCTGATACGCAGTATTTT. Translated: CASSRGESDTQYF.

The V gene is TRBV27, the J gene TRBJ2-7; 7 bases map to TRBD2. Germline assignment: CDR1 MNHEY and CDR2 SMNVEV (reference sequence). The J segment lost 2 bases and the V segment lost 0 bases, leaving 7 bases of the junction unmatched. This CDR3 region has 16 residues. This CDR3 is CASSLSSPSGTYEQYF. The DNA of the CDR3 is TGTGCCAGCAGTTTATCATCCCCCAGCGGGACCTACGAGCAGTACTTC.

The genes are TRBV6-1 and TRBJ1-4, with TRBD1 matching over 7 bases. The V and J ends lost 4 bases and 5 bases, in that order; junction bases with no gene match: 10. The length of the CDR3 is 16 residues. CDR1 MNHNS and CDR2 SASEGT come from the germline V gene. In nucleotides, the CDR3 is TGTGCCAGCAGTGGCCCTAACAGGGGACGGAATGAAAAACTGTTTTTT. It is translated as CASSGPNRGRNEKLFF.

With respect to this clone: Other DNA sequences in the sample encode the same CDR3. The chain uses TRBV11-2 and TRBJ1-5, with D uncertain. The germline V gene has CDR1 SGHAT and CDR2 FQNNGV. The CDR3 sequence is 14 residues long. V was cut by 1 base and J by 1 base, with 5 bases left in between. The CDR3 is CASSLGFSNQPQHF. In nucleotides, the CDR3 is TGTGCCAGCAGCTTAGGGTTCAGCAATCAGCCCCAGCATTTT. Looking up the rest from reference TRBV11-2 and TRBJ1-5 gives the full variable domain: EAGVAQSPRYKIIEKRQSVAFWCNPISGHATLYWYQQILGQGPKLLIQFQNNGVVDDSQLPKDRFSAERLKGVDSTLKIQPAKLEDSAVYLCASSLGFSNQPQHFGDGTRLSIL.

The chain has TRBV5-1 and TRBJ2-4; possibly TRBD1 for D (5 bases). V was trimmed by 0 bases and J by 3 bases, leaving 16 bases between them. Germline V CDR1 and CDR2: SGHRS, YFSETQ. This CDR3 spans 17 amino acids. Written as DNA, the CDR3 is TGCGCCAGCAGCTTGGAAGGGCTAGGGGTTAGCAAAAACATTCAGTACTTC. Its translation is CASSLEGLGVSKNIQYF.

The V and J genes are TRBV5-1 and TRBJ2-7, with a tentative D call TRBD1 (6 bases). V was clipped by 0 bases and J by 5 bases, with 18 bases between them. Germline V CDR1 and CDR2: SGHRS, YFSETQ. The CDR3 totals 16 residues. DNA for the CDR3: TGCGCCAGCAGCTTGGGGGACCGGGACACAGTACACGAGCAGTACTTC. Protein: CASSLGDRDTVHEQYF.

This chain joins TRBV19 and TRBJ2-2; 7 bases agree with TRBD2. V gave up 11 bases and J gave up 5 bases; unmatched junction bases: 14. This CDR3 is built from 15 residues. Germline loops: CDR1 LNHDA, CDR2 SQIVND (reference sequence). The CDR3 DNA reads as TGTGCCTCAAAGCGGGGTTTTAGAGAAACCGGGGAGCTGTTTTTT. It translates to CASKRGFRETGELFF.

This clone was recorded once. This chain uses TRBV27 with TRBJ1-1; D possibly corresponds to TRBD1 (5 bases). Germline CDR1 MNHEY, CDR2 SMNVEV (reference sequence). The CDR3 contains 13 residues. V lost 8 bases, J lost 5 bases, and 15 bases lay in between. The CDR3 here is CASYSGAWTEAFF. The CDR3 nucleotides are TGTGCCAGCTACTCTGGGGCGTGGACTGAAGCTTTCTTT.

This chain links TRBV5-1 with TRBJ2-7; 9 bases are a match to TRBD2. V shed 4 bases and J 10 bases; nucleotides not matched to a gene: 12. The CDR3 totals 14 residues. Per germline, CDR1 SGHRS and CDR2 YFSETQ. For the CDR3, the DNA is TGCGCCAGCAGCCTGGGACTAGCCACTACGGAACAGTACTTC. Translation gives CASSLGLATTEQYF.

The chain uses TRBV4-1 and TRBJ2-1; possible D gene TRBD2, 6 bases. The germline gives CDR1 MGHRA, CDR2 YSYEKL. The length of the CDR3 is 15 residues. V gave up 4 bases and J gave up 8 bases, with 18 bases separating them. CDR3 DNA sequence: TGCGCCAGCAGCCGCCTGGGACTGAGGGTCGATGAGCAGTTCTTC. Translation gives CASSRLGLRVDEQFF.

J is TRBJ1-3 and V is TRBV28; the D gene is possibly TRBD1 (5 bases). CDR1 and CDR2 (germline): MDHEN, SYDVKM. This CDR3 is built from 14 residues. Trimming stripped 5 bases from V and 4 bases from J, with 12 bases between. The CDR3 here is CASSAPGTGNTIYF. CDR3 coding DNA: TGTGCCAGCAGTGCACCCGGGACGGGAAACACCATATATTTT.

V gene TRBV5-1 combines with J gene TRBJ1-5; tentative D call: TRBD1 (5 bases). From germline, CDR1 is SGHRS and CDR2 YFSETQ. The CDR3 extends over 15 amino acids. Trimming cost V 0 bases and J 3 bases, with 10 bases left between them. In DNA, the CDR3 is TGCGCCAGCAGCTTGGCGGGGGTCCCCAATCAGCCCCAGCATTTT. This gives the protein CASSLAGVPNQPQHF.

The chain joins TRBV6-5 to TRBJ2-5; 11 bases are shared with TRBD2. Trimming took 5 bases from V and 6 from J; bases not matched to a gene: 5. The germline CDR1 and CDR2 sequences are MNHEY and SVGAGI. The CDR3 is 14 amino acids. The CDR3 DNA sequence: TGTGCCAGCAGTCCGGGACTAGCGGCAAAGACCCAGTACTTC. It is translated as CASSPGLAAKTQYF.

The chain recombines TRBV28 with TRBJ1-5, with D perhaps matching TRBD1 (6 bases). Per the germline V gene, CDR1 is MDHEN and CDR2 is SYDVKM. V shed 6 bases and J shed 2 bases, with 17 bases lying between them. This CDR3 comprises 16 residues. CDR3 coding DNA: TGTGCCAGCAGATTACAGGGACCTAGGGGCAATCAGCCCCAGCATTTT. This translates into CASRLQGPRGNQPQHF.

The rearrangement links TRBV9 to TRBJ2-3; perhaps TRBD2 as D (6 bases). Germline V gene sequence: CDR1 SGDLS, CDR2 YYNGEE. The CDR3 is 15 amino acids. V lost 2 bases, J lost 1 base, and 11 bases lay in between. CDR3 residues: CASSVEGGGTDTQYF. CDR3 nucleotide sequence: TGTGCCAGCAGCGTCGAGGGAGGAGGCACAGATACGCAGTATTTT.

DNA of the CDR3: TGTGCCAGCAGTTTCGAGCGAAAGAACACCGGGGAGCTGTTTTTT. As protein: CASSFERKNTGELFF. The rearrangement uses TRBV27 and TRBJ2-2; unclear D gene. Germline CDR1 and CDR2: MNHEY and SMNVEV (reference sequence). This CDR3 region has 15 residues. Deletions cut 3 bases from V and 1 base from J, with 9 bases between.

The rearrangement uses TRBV6-1 and TRBJ1-5; 7 bases are shared with TRBD1. V was pared by 9 bases and J by 0 bases, with 2 bases of the junction left unmatched. CDR3 length: 13 amino acids. CDR1 is MNHNS and CDR2 is SASEGT in the germline V gene. This chain's CDR3 is CASTGDSNQPQHF. CDR3 sequence (DNA): TGTGCCAGTACAGGGGATAGCAATCAGCCCCAGCATTTT.

The chain recombines TRBV7-3 with TRBJ2-3, with 10 bases aligning to TRBD2. Germline CDR1 reads SGHTA; CDR2 reads FQGTGA. The CDR3 totals 17 residues. The ends lost 0 bases at V and 4 bases at J; junction bases unmatched: 7. CDR3 in DNA: TGTGCCAGCAGCTTAACGGTGATAGCGGGAGGCCCAGATACGCAGTATTTT. Its translation is CASSLTVIAGGPDTQYF.